This record looks at one T cell receptor beta chain sequence and its context. V lost 4 bases and J lost 3, with 9 bases in between. The CDR3 loop spans 13 amino acids. Germline CDR1 and CDR2: LGHDT and YNNKEL (reference sequence). The data were obtained in a study of blood T cell repertoires in COVID-19. Study overall: PBMCs, B-cell-depleted T cells, or T cells provided the cDNA or gDNA that made up the material.

The data were produced by immunoSEQ multiplex PCR, yet TCRdb's version contains in-frame clones alone and is incomplete. The table includes about 98,000 clones, approximately 81% detected once. The sequenced material came from peripheral blood. The source is a woman of 80 years or more with acute or convalescent COVID-19. The rearrangement joins TRBV3-1 (or the pseudogene TRBV3-2) to TRBJ1-2; D gene ambiguous. In nucleotides, the CDR3 is TGTGCCAGCAGCCCGCGGGCCCACTATGGCTACACCTTC. Translated: CASSPRAHYGYTF.